This T cell receptor beta chain was recovered during a study of T cells in women clearing cervical HPV infection. Points on this clone: The antigen remains undetermined. The read ends 3 residues early relative to the CDR3; the germline J gene fills the gap.

Study-wide results and limits: Richness plus V gene abundances separated cases from controls with AUC approximately 0.78. Unknown T-cell numbers per sample may underlie the richness differences. Repertoire richness, not evenness, was significantly elevated in CIN3+ cases versus controls.

Germline values: CDR1 SNHLY, CDR2 FYNNEI. The CDR3 runs 16 residues. Only in-frame clones appear in the TCRdb table, and some are missing; sequencing was by immunoSEQ multiplex PCR. The sample table sets out over 15,000 clones. Sequenced: blood buffy coat. The genes are TRBV2 and TRBJ1-4; TRBD1 is a possible D gene (5 bases). This sequence was found in a woman aged 18-69 years with a cervical HPV16 infection that either progressed to CIN3+ or cleared (not recorded which). CDR3 DNA (partial): TGTGCCAGCAGTGAGCCAGGGAGCTCCTATAATTCACCA. Protein product: CASSEPGSSYNSP. The entire CDR3 protein is CASSEPGSSYNSPLFF.